The 24 T cell receptor beta chains reported below all come from one sample, sequenced in a study of T cell responses to AZD1222 COVID-19 vaccine. Repertoires were generated with immunoSEQ multiplex PCR, while TCRdb's copy carries only in-frame clones and drops some. Of more than 80,000 clones in the sample, approximately 90% are singletons; the top ten hold roughly 20%. This specimen consisted of peripheral blood, obtained on day 0 of AZD1222 vaccination. The receptor source for this set is an adult in good health.

The chain combines TRBV4-3 with TRBJ1-1; D is uncertain. The CDR3 extends over 14 amino acids. The ends were cut back, 3 bases at V and 2 bases at J, with 10 bases in the middle. Per the germline V gene, CDR1 is LGHNA and CDR2 is YSLEER. The CDR3 bases are TGCGCCAGCAGCCACGGTCGGGAAAACACTGAAGCTTTCTTT. Encoded protein: CASSHGRENTEAFF.

The V and J genes are TRBV19 and TRBJ1-4; D may be TRBD1 (5 bases). V dropped 5 bases and J dropped 7 bases, with 8 bases sitting between them. CDR3 length: 12 residues. In germline, CDR1 is LNHDA, CDR2 SQIVND (reference sequence). The CDR3 nucleotides are TGTGCCAGTAGTGCTGGGGGTGAAAAACTGTTTTTT. It specifies CASSAGGEKLFF.

The V gene is TRBV7-2, the J gene TRBJ1-1, with 7 bases that match TRBD1. CDR1 and CDR2 from the germline V gene are SGHTA and FQGNSA. This CDR3 spans 15 amino acids. Trimming cost V 4 bases and J 2 bases; bases outside gene matches: 7. The CDR3 is CASSSQGTENTEAFF. In nucleotides, the CDR3 is TGTGCCAGCAGCTCCCAAGGGACAGAAAACACTGAAGCTTTCTTT.

The chain combines TRBV5-1 with TRBJ2-3; D unclear. Germline V lookup: CDR1 SGHRS, CDR2 YFSETQ. V was shortened by 0 bases and J by 2 bases, with 10 bases between the two germline ends. The CDR3 contains 15 residues. CDR3 in amino acids: CASSLGTVYTDTQYF. DNA for the CDR3: TGCGCCAGCAGCTTGGGCACAGTCTACACAGATACGCAGTATTTT.

V and J are TRBV6-5 and TRBJ2-7; TRBD1 agrees at 9 bases. V trimming: 0 bases; J trimming: 4 bases; junction bases outside the gene matches: 7. Germline V gene sequence: CDR1 MNHEY, CDR2 SVGAGI. CDR3 size: 16 residues. The CDR3 loop is CASSYSFGQGLYEQYF. The CDR3 DNA follows: TGTGCCAGCAGTTACTCGTTCGGACAGGGGTTGTACGAGCAGTACTTC.

CDR3 amino acids: CASSLPSGDRGRDYGYTF. CDR3 in DNA: TGTGCCAGCAGCCTGCCGAGCGGTGACAGGGGGCGAGATTATGGCTACACCTTC. The chain combines TRBV4-2 with TRBJ1-2, with TRBD1 matching 10 bases. V lost 4 bases, J lost 5 bases, and 16 bases stayed unmatched. Germline values: CDR1 LGHNA, CDR2 YNFKEQ. The CDR3 is 18 amino acids.

The rearrangement links TRBV9 to TRBJ1-5; no reliable D call. Germline V lookup: CDR1 SGDLS, CDR2 YYNGEE. There are 14 residues in the CDR3. V lost 2 bases, J lost 4 bases, and 10 bases lay in between. CDR3 DNA: TGTGCCAGCAGCGTGGGTGACGCTAATCAGCCCCAGCATTTT. Residues: CASSVGDANQPQHF.

The rearrangement uses TRBV7-3 and TRBJ2-5; D may match TRBD1 or TRBD2 (6 bases each). Germline V gene lookup returns CDR1 SGHTA and CDR2 FQGTGA. V dropped 4 bases and J dropped 7 bases, with 22 bases sitting between them. The CDR3 sequence is 16 residues long. In nucleotides, the CDR3 is TGTGCCAGCAGCTCGGTTGGGGGGACCCAAGGGGGGACCCAGTACTTC. Protein sequence: CASSSVGGTQGGTQYF.

This chain connects TRBV5-1 to TRBJ2-2; 10 nucleotides line up with TRBD1. From germline, CDR1 is SGHRS and CDR2 YFSETQ. V lost 5 bases to trimming and J lost 2 bases; unmatched junction nucleotides: 6. This CDR3 spans 16 amino acids. The CDR3 reads CASSSGQGINTGELFF. CDR3 DNA: TGCGCCAGCAGTTCGGGACAGGGGATTAACACCGGGGAGCTGTTTTTT.

The chain couples TRBV19 to TRBJ1-5; perhaps TRBD1 as D (5 bases). This CDR3 is built from 16 residues. The V gene lost 1 base and the J gene lost 1 base, with 11 bases spanning the gap. The germline CDR1 and CDR2 sequences are LNHDA and SQIVND (reference sequence). The CDR3 nucleotides are TGTGCCAGTAGTATAGTAAGGGGCCAGAGCAATCAGCCCCAGCATTTT. Amino acid sequence: CASSIVRGQSNQPQHF.

The chain carries TRBV2 and TRBJ1-1, with D unresolved. Germline V gives CDR1 SNHLY, CDR2 FYNNEI. V lost 7 bases to trimming and J lost 4 bases, with 10 bases between them. This CDR3 has 12 amino acids. CDR3 DNA: TGTGCCAGCAAGAGAGAGACCACTGAAGCTTTCTTT. Its protein is CASKRETTEAFF.

V gene TRBV18 combines with J gene TRBJ1-1; 10 bases are a match to TRBD1. Germline lookup yields CDR1 KGHSH and CDR2 LQKENI. CDR3 length: 15 residues. V was pared by 4 bases and J by 4 bases, with 6 bases of the junction left unmatched. The CDR3 DNA reads TGTGCCAGCTCACGAGGGACAGGGGATAGCACTGAAGCTTTCTTT. Translation gives CASSRGTGDSTEAFF.

The chain recombines TRBV10-1 with TRBJ1-6; the D gene is possibly TRBD1 (5 bases). The CDR3 has 17 amino acids. Per germline, CDR1 WNHNN and CDR2 SYGVQD (reference sequence). Trimming cost V 3 bases and J 10 bases, with 22 bases left between them. In nucleotides, the CDR3 is TGCGCCAGCAGTGATTCTTGGGACTCTCGTAAGGGGTCACCCCTCCACTTT. Amino acids: CASSDSWDSRKGSPLHF.

The CDR3 DNA follows: TGTGCCAGCACTGACACCTACACTGAAGCTTTCTTT. It is translated as CASTDTYTEAFF. The V call is TRBV28, the J call TRBJ1-1; D is ambiguous. The length of the CDR3 is 12 residues. Trimming stripped 7 bases from V and 3 bases from J, with 9 bases between. Germline V gene lookup returns CDR1 MDHEN and CDR2 SYDVKM.

A remark on this clone: One end of the junction does not line up with germline, which may come from a read error. The CDR3 sequence is CASSGGSQGTQYF. CDR3 DNA: TGTGCTAGCAGCGGGGGGTCTCAAGGGACCCAGTACTTC. The V gene is TRBV7-7, the J gene TRBJ2-5; 9 bases are shared with TRBD2. Germline V gene lookup returns CDR1 SSHAT and CDR2 FNYEAQ (reference sequence). There are 13 residues in the CDR3.

The chain uses TRBV3-1 (or the pseudogene TRBV3-2) and TRBJ1-2; D is undetermined. The germline V gene encodes CDR1 LGHDT and CDR2 YNNKEL (reference sequence). This CDR3 has 13 amino acids. Trimming removed 4 bases at V and 3 bases at J, with 9 bases between. CDR3 nucleotide sequence: TGTGCCAGCAGCCCAACATCTGACTATGGCTACACCTTC. Its translation: CASSPTSDYGYTF.

The chain employs TRBV5-1 and TRBJ1-2, with a weak D call TRBD1 (5 bases). Trimming pared 0 bases from V and 6 bases from J, leaving 15 bases between. The CDR3 loop spans 15 amino acids. CDR1 SGHRS and CDR2 YFSETQ come from the germline V gene. CDR3 bases: TGCGCCAGCAGCTTGGGGGACCCTAAAGTCCATGGCTACACCTTC. Translating gives CASSLGDPKVHGYTF.

This clone was seen a handful of times. The chain links TRBV18 to TRBJ1-4; D is uncertain. The CDR3 has 13 amino acids. CDR1 is KGHSH and CDR2 is LQKENI in the germline V gene. With 6 bases removed from V and 6 bases from J, the gap between germline ends came to 11 bases. This chain's CDR3 is CASSPATYEKLFF. CDR3 DNA sequence: TGTGCCAGCTCCCCCGCAACCTATGAAAAACTGTTTTTT.

The chain employs TRBV18 and TRBJ1-2, with D possibly being TRBD1 (6 bases). The germline gives CDR1 KGHSH, CDR2 LQKENI. The CDR3 spans 14 residues. V lost 8 bases to trimming and J lost 1 base, with 14 bases between them. The chain's CDR3 is CASQAGGGNYGYTF. The CDR3 DNA sequence: TGTGCCAGCCAAGCGGGGGGCGGTAACTATGGCTACACCTTC.

V and J are TRBV30 and TRBJ1-3, with D perhaps TRBD1 (6 bases). Germline CDR1 reads GTSNPN; CDR2 reads SVGIG (reference sequence). With 1 base removed from V and 0 bases from J, the gap between germline ends came to 7 bases. This CDR3 region has 14 residues. CDR3 DNA: TGTGCCTGGAGTGCGGACAGCTCTGGAAACACCATATATTTT. This gives the protein CAWSADSSGNTIYF.

The rearrangement links TRBV6-5 to TRBJ1-2; TRBD1 is a possible D gene (5 bases). Germline loops: CDR1 MNHEY, CDR2 SVGAGI. The CDR3 has 16 residues. Trimming pared 0 bases from V and 7 bases from J, leaving 18 bases between. CDR3 coding DNA: TGTGCCAGCAGTTACTCGCTGTGGGCAGGGACCTCTGGCTACACCTTC. It is translated as CASSYSLWAGTSGYTF.

The gene calls are TRBV2 and TRBJ2-5; D ambiguous. Between the trimmed V and J ends, which lost 8 bases and 13 bases, there was a span of 14 bases. This CDR3 comprises 10 residues. The germline CDR1 and CDR2 sequences are SNHLY and FYNNEI. The CDR3 loop is CASVNTLPYF. The CDR3 DNA is TGTGCCAGCGTAAATACCCTACCGTACTTC. Full variable domain (outside the CDR3, taken from reference TRBV2 and TRBJ2-5): EPEVTQTPSHQVTQMGQEVILRCVPISNHLYFYWYRQILGQKVEFLVSFYNNEISEKSEIFDDQFSVERPDGSNFTLKIRSTKLEDSAMYFCASVNTLPYFGPGTRLLVL.

This clone was observed a single time. The chain has TRBV5-4 and TRBJ2-3; TRBD2 aligns across 11 bases. Germline CDR1 reads SGHNT; CDR2 reads YYREEE (reference sequence). The ends lost 2 bases at V and 4 bases at J; junction bases unmatched: 3. This CDR3 spans 15 amino acids. The CDR3 DNA reads as TGTGCCAGCAGCTTTCTAGCGGGGGGCTCAGATACGCAGTATTTT. It translates to CASSFLAGGSDTQYF.

This sequence joins TRBV9 and TRBJ2-2; D perhaps matches TRBD1 (5 bases). CDR3 length: 17 amino acids. Germline V CDR1 and CDR2: SGDLS, YYNGEE. The V end lost 4 bases, the J end lost 1 base, and 17 bases lay between the germline ends. CDR3 coding DNA: TGTGCCAGCAGCACCCAGGGCCACAGCAAGAACACCGGGGAGCTGTTTTTT. Translating it yields CASSTQGHSKNTGELFF. The full variable domain, completed using reference TRBV9 and TRBJ2-2, is DSGVTQTPKHLITATGQRVTLRCSPRSGDLSVYWYQQSLDQGLQFLIQYYNGEERAKGNILERFSAQQFPDLHSELNLSSLELGDSALYFCASSTQGHSKNTGELFFGEGSRLTVL.